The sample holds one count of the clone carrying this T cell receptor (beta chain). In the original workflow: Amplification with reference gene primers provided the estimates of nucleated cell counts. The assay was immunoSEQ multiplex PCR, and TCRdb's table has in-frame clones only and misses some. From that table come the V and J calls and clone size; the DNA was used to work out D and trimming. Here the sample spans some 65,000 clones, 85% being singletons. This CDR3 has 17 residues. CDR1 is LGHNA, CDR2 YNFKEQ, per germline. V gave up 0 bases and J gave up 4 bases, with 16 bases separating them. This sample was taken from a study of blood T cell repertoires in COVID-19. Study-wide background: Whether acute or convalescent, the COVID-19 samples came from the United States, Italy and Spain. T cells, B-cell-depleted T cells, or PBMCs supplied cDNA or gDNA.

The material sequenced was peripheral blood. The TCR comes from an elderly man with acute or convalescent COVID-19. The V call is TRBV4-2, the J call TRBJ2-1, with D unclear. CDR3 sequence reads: CASSQDRFSSQYNEQFF. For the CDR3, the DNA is TGTGCCAGCAGCCAAGATCGGTTCTCTAGTCAATACAATGAGCAGTTCTTC.